The present entry profiles one TCR beta chain with its context. Its matching antigen is unknown. The V gene's germline CDR1 is ENHRY and CDR2 SYGVKD. The V and J ends lost 8 bases and 4 bases respectively, with 16 bases between them. This CDR3 contains 14 residues. The sample belongs to a study of shared clonotypes between healthy human individuals. Sequencing was performed with immunoSEQ multiplex PCR; in TCRdb, only in-frame clones are kept and a portion is missing. The sample has 2 million to 3 million clones, over 85% seen once. Findings of the study overall: The sole specimen, blood, was sampled, and tissue repertoires likely differ.

The chain recombines TRBV10-3 with TRBJ2-3; tentatively, D is TRBD1 (6 bases). This clonotype was sampled from a young man in good health. Some clones in this sample may be carry-over from other donors' samples. Sequenced: naive CD4+ T cells from PBMCs. The subset was: CD45RA+ positively selected. The chain's CDR3 is CAIGTGPTADTQYF. The CDR3 DNA reads as TGTGCCATCGGAACAGGGCCCACCGCAGATACGCAGTATTTT.